What follows describes a single T cell receptor beta chain. Cohort assignment relied on participant-reported clinical history. This sample was included in a study of blood T cell repertoires in COVID-19. The method was immunoSEQ multiplex PCR; TCRdb's version includes in-frame clones alone and lacks a portion of them. The table has hundreds of thousands of clones, around nine tenths seen once. CDR1 is MNHEY and CDR2 is SVGAGI in the germline V gene. This CDR3 has 16 residues. The V and J ends lost 4 bases and 4 bases respectively, with 14 bases between them. This chain joins TRBV6-5 and TRBJ2-6; tentative D call: TRBD2 (5 bases). The receptor's source is a woman between 50 and 59 years old who had recovered from COVID-19. Sequenced sample: PBMCs or T cells enriched from blood (not recorded which). The CDR3 nucleotides are TGTGCCAGCAGTTTCTCCGGATTAGCGGGGGCCAACGTCCTGACTTTC. Translation: CASSFSGLAGANVLTF.